What follows are 23 T cell receptor beta chains derived from one specimen sequenced in a study of shared clonotypes between healthy human individuals. CD45RO-negative CD8 cells positively selected for CCR7 made up the naive population, which excluded terminally differentiated effector memory CD45RA+ cells. Data came from immunoSEQ multiplex PCR; TCRdb stores just in-frame clones and leaves some out. This table has under 1 million clones, approximately 97% appearing once. The sample was naive CD8+ T cells sorted from blood. These receptors came from a man younger than 45 in good health.

Only one count was recorded for this clone. The rearrangement joins TRBV19 to TRBJ2-7; no reliable D call. CDR3 length: 14 amino acids. Germline CDR1 reads LNHDA; CDR2 reads SQIVND (reference sequence). Trimming removed 5 bases from V and 0 bases from J, with 11 bases in between. CDR3: CASSPQELSYEQYF. CDR3 DNA: TGTGCCAGTAGTCCCCAGGAACTCTCCTACGAGCAGTACTTC. The full variable domain, its missing parts supplied by reference TRBV19 and TRBJ2-7, is DGGITQSPKYLFRKEGQNVTLSCEQNLNHDAMYWYRQDPGQGLRLIYYSQIVNDFQKGDIAEGYSVSREKKESFPLTVTSAQKNPTAFYLCASSPQELSYEQYFGPGTRLTVT.

About this clone itself: At the DNA level, this CDR3 is encoded by other sequences in the same sample as well. The gene calls are TRBV5-1 and TRBJ2-3; no clear D. Trimming stripped 1 base from V and 0 bases from J, with 6 bases between. Germline CDR1 reads SGHRS; CDR2 reads YFSETQ. This CDR3 has 14 amino acids. The CDR3 region is CASSLRGSTDTQYF. For the CDR3, the DNA is TGCGCCAGCAGCTTGCGCGGTAGCACAGATACGCAGTATTTT.

The chain recombines TRBV25-1 with TRBJ2-7; the D is unclear. The CDR3 totals 14 residues. The V gene lost 4 bases and the J gene lost 4 bases, with 14 bases spanning the gap. CDR1 is MGHDK and CDR2 is SYGVNS in the germline V gene. For the CDR3, the DNA is TGTGCCAGCAGTGTATCTGGTTCGGAGTACGAGCAGTACTTC. It specifies CASSVSGSEYEQYF.

The chain carries TRBV28 and TRBJ2-1; D gene uncertain. The CDR3 extends over 11 amino acids. Trimming took off 9 bases at V and 9 bases at J, with 12 bases between the two ends. CDR1 and CDR2 from the germline V gene are MDHEN and SYDVKM. The CDR3 here is CASSEIGEQFF. In DNA, the CDR3 is TGTGCCAGTTCGGAGATCGGTGAGCAGTTCTTC.

This chain joins TRBV27 and TRBJ2-3, with TRBD1 identical over 7 bases. This CDR3 has 15 residues. V gave up 6 bases and J gave up 3 bases; unmatched junction bases: 9. Looked up from germline, CDR1 is MNHEY and CDR2 is SMNVEV (reference sequence). The CDR3 DNA is TGTGCCAGCAGGGCTGGGACAGCCCCAACAGATACGCAGTATTTT. Translation gives CASRAGTAPTDTQYF.

The chain couples TRBV27 to TRBJ2-7; a possible D gene is TRBD2 (5 bases). Germline V gene sequence: CDR1 MNHEY, CDR2 SMNVEV (reference sequence). The ends were cut back, 5 bases at V and 3 bases at J, with 17 bases in the middle. There are 15 residues in the CDR3. DNA for the CDR3: TGTGCCAGCAGTCTCTCCCCTGAGGGTTTCTACGAGCAGTACTTC. Translated: CASSLSPEGFYEQYF.

The chain combines TRBV28 with TRBJ2-1; 10 bases agree with TRBD1. The germline V gene encodes CDR1 MDHEN and CDR2 SYDVKM. Unmatched junction bases numbered 12, after V lost 3 bases and J lost 4 bases. There are 18 residues in the CDR3. The CDR3 DNA reads TGTGCCAGCAGTTTGGAACGGGACAGGGGTTCCCTTTACAATGAGCAGTTCTTC. Amino acids: CASSLERDRGSLYNEQFF.

This chain connects TRBV27 to TRBJ2-7, with 10 bases matching TRBD2. The length of the CDR3 is 14 residues. Germline-derived CDR1 and CDR2 are MNHEY and SMNVEV (reference sequence). With 3 bases clipped from V and 6 bases from J, the junction kept 5 bases outside the gene matches. CDR3 sequence: CASSFSGGPGEQYF. CDR3 DNA: TGTGCCAGCAGTTTTAGCGGGGGGCCTGGCGAGCAGTACTTC.

The chain carries TRBV30 and TRBJ2-1; the D gene is possibly TRBD1 (5 bases). Germline V gives CDR1 GTSNPN, CDR2 SVGIG (reference sequence). Trimming took off 4 bases at V and 4 bases at J, with 11 bases between the two ends. The CDR3 sequence is 13 residues long. The CDR3: CAWTPDSYNEQFF. The CDR3 DNA follows: TGTGCCTGGACCCCTGACAGTTACAATGAGCAGTTCTTC.

The rearrangement joins TRBV9 to TRBJ2-7; a possible D gene is TRBD1 (5 bases). The CDR3 spans 14 residues. Germline V CDR1 and CDR2: SGDLS, YYNGEE. The V and J ends lost 7 bases and 7 bases respectively, with 21 bases between them. CDR3 DNA: TGTGCCAGCGGGTCAGGGCCCACTTTAGGAGAGCAGTACTTC. It specifies CASGSGPTLGEQYF.

The chain employs TRBV11-2 and TRBJ1-4; no definite D call. Deletions cut 5 bases from V and 2 bases from J, with 21 bases between. Germline V lookup: CDR1 SGHAT, CDR2 FQNNGV. This CDR3 spans 18 amino acids. The DNA for the CDR3 is TGTGCCAGCAGCAAACGTCCGGGAAGGCAGTCGACTAATGAAAAACTGTTTTTT. Protein product: CASSKRPGRQSTNEKLFF.

The V and J genes are TRBV5-1 and TRBJ1-1, with a weak D call TRBD1 (6 bases). The CDR3 length is 14 residues. In germline, CDR1 is SGHRS, CDR2 YFSETQ. V lost 4 bases to trimming and J lost 1 base, with 11 bases between them. CDR3 sequence: CASSPSQGNTEAFF. CDR3 sequence (DNA): TGCGCCAGCAGCCCTTCACAGGGGAACACTGAAGCTTTCTTT.

The chain combines TRBV27 with TRBJ2-3, with TRBD2 as a possible D gene (5 bases). This CDR3 region has 14 residues. Trimming shortened V by 3 bases and J by 2 bases, and 9 bases separated the two germline ends. CDR1 is MNHEY and CDR2 is SMNVEV in the germline V gene (reference sequence). CDR3 sequence: CASSLREDTDTQYF. Written as DNA, the CDR3 is TGTGCCAGCAGTTTGAGGGAAGACACAGATACGCAGTATTTT.

The genes are TRBV20-1 and TRBJ1-1, with 8 positions matching TRBD1. Germline CDR1 reads DFQATT; CDR2 reads SNEGSKA (reference sequence). Unmatched junction bases numbered 9, after V lost 8 bases and J lost 10 bases. The CDR3 is made up of 11 amino acids. CDR3 region: CSSDRGYRAFF. The CDR3 DNA follows: TGCAGTTCCGACAGGGGTTATCGAGCTTTCTTT.

The CDR3 loop reads CASSMRGSGTDLSYEQYF. CDR3 sequence (DNA): TGCGCCAGCAGCATGCGAGGATCCGGGACAGACCTCTCCTACGAGCAGTACTTC. The chain recombines TRBV5-1 with TRBJ2-7, with TRBD1 matching over 7 bases. The CDR3 extends over 18 amino acids. Trimming cost V 4 bases and J 0 bases; bases outside gene matches: 16. The germline V gene has CDR1 SGHRS and CDR2 YFSETQ.

The rearrangement joins TRBV5-6 to TRBJ1-1; D is unclear. The CDR3 length is 15 residues. Per the germline V gene, CDR1 is SGHDT and CDR2 is YYEEEE. V gave up 4 bases and J gave up 4 bases, with 17 bases separating them. The CDR3 loop reads CASSRWSVDGTEAFF. The CDR3 region has the DNA TGTGCCAGCAGCAGATGGTCGGTGGACGGCACTGAAGCTTTCTTT.

This chain joins TRBV29-1 and TRBJ2-5; D call uncertain. The CDR3 is 12 amino acids. Germline values: CDR1 SQVTM, CDR2 ANQGSEA. V was trimmed by 3 bases and J by 5 bases, leaving 10 bases between them. As DNA, the CDR3 is TGCAGCGTTGATCCTCGATCGGAGACCCAGTACTTC. Translated, it gives CSVDPRSETQYF.

The chain recombines TRBV6-5 with TRBJ1-3; D is unresolved. Per germline, CDR1 MNHEY and CDR2 SVGAGI. The V end was cut by 6 bases, the J end by 0 bases, with 12 bases between. The CDR3 spans 15 residues. CDR3 DNA sequence: TGTGCCAGCAGCAAAGGACCGGCCTCTGGAAACACCATATATTTT. Its protein is CASSKGPASGNTIYF.

The J gene is TRBJ2-7, the V gene TRBV7-9; 12 positions match TRBD1. This CDR3 comprises 17 residues. V trimming: 3 bases; J trimming: 5 bases; junction bases outside the gene matches: 11. Germline CDR1 and CDR2: SEHNR and FQNEAQ (reference sequence). The chain's CDR3 is CASSFGTGGLINHEQYF. The CDR3 region has the DNA TGTGCCAGCAGCTTCGGGACAGGGGGCTTAATCAACCACGAGCAGTACTTC.

This clone was observed once. V usage is TRBV5-6 and J usage is TRBJ2-1; 7 nucleotides align to TRBD2. Looked up from germline, CDR1 is SGHDT and CDR2 is YYEEEE. The CDR3 runs to 16 residues. V lost 2 bases, J lost 8 bases, and 13 bases stayed unmatched. CDR3 amino acids: CASSFVRRGTLDEQFF. DNA for the CDR3: TGTGCCAGCAGCTTTGTTCGGCGGGGGACGTTGGATGAGCAGTTCTTC. Combining the CDR3 with reference TRBV5-6 and TRBJ2-1 gives the whole variable domain DAGVTQSPTHLIKTRGQQVTLRCSPKSGHDTVSWYQQALGQGPQFIFQYYEEEERQRGNFPDRFSGHQFPNYSSELNVNALLLGDSALYLCASSFVRRGTLDEQFFGPGTRLTVL.

This clone has only one observation. This chain links TRBV13 with TRBJ2-7, with D uncertain. This CDR3 is 14 amino acids long. The V end lost 1 base, the J end lost 0 bases, and 7 bases lay between the germline ends. Germline V gene sequence: CDR1 PRHDT, CDR2 FYEKMQ (reference sequence). The CDR3 coding sequence is TGTGCCAGCAGCTTAGTACGGAGCTCCTACGAGCAGTACTTC. Translated, it gives CASSLVRSSYEQYF. The full variable domain, completed using reference TRBV13 and TRBJ2-7, is AAGVIQSPRHLIKEKRETATLKCYPIPRHDTVYWYQQGPGQDPQFLISFYEKMQSDKGSIPDRFSAQQFSDYHSELNMSSLELGDSALYFCASSLVRSSYEQYFGPGTRLTVT.

The rearrangement links TRBV7-9 to TRBJ2-2; the D is unclear. Between the trimmed V and J ends, which lost 4 bases and 5 bases, there was a span of 8 bases. Per germline, CDR1 SEHNR and CDR2 FQNEAQ (reference sequence). CDR3 length equals 13 residues. CDR3 sequence: CASSYKSTGELFF. The CDR3 DNA reads TGTGCCAGCAGCTACAAGAGTACCGGGGAGCTGTTTTTT.

This clone showed up just once. The chain links TRBV11-3 to TRBJ1-2, with 7 bases matching TRBD1. The V gene's germline CDR1 is SGHNT and CDR2 YENEEA. The CDR3 has 13 amino acids. The trim removed 5 bases at V and 3 bases at J, leaving 3 bases unmatched. The CDR3 region has the DNA TGTGCCAGCAGCAGGGACAGCTACTATGGCTACACCTTC. Its translation is CASSRDSYYGYTF.